Sequencing of this TCR beta chain was carried out in a study of blood T cells in healthy people across ages (dated by TCRdb to between 2014 and 2016). Background on the whole study: In model experiments, template switching captured about one uniquely barcoded TCR beta cDNA molecule for every two T cells. To track age-related changes in TCR beta repertoire diversity, the study relied on deep sequencing normalized with unique cDNA molecular identifiers. Donors were grouped into four age groups: young (average 16 years), middle-aged (approximately 41), aged (approximately 58) and long-lived (around 80). To avoid experimental bias, donors of different ages were distributed randomly across sequencing lanes. Two additional independent replicas of 1 million unique cDNA reads from the same blood draw were analyzed for two donors (one aged 18 to 30 and one aged 80 or older).

The roughly 42 donors, aged about 6 to 90 years, were systemically healthy Caucasian individuals from Russia. Each donor gave about 11 milliliters of peripheral blood, drawn into EDTA-treated Vacutainer tubes. PBMCs were isolated by Ficoll-Paque density-gradient centrifugation, with at least 6 million obtained per sample. Total RNA was extracted from PBMCs with Trizol reagent, with at least 5.5 micrograms obtained per sample. Naive CD45RAhigh/CD27high T cell percentages were measured by flow cytometry on a PBMC aliquot from every donor. The CDR3 covers 13 residues, taking in both the cysteine and the phenylalanine. Only CDR3 DNA remains: 39 bases, in frame from the first base. V loses 5 bases, J loses 2 bases, and the germline ends lie 10 bases apart. This clonotype was counted only a few times. Its specific antigen is unknown. Within one base of it there is no much larger clone, and no base qualities were kept.

The library was made by 5' RACE. The sequencer listed for this sample is Illumina HiSeq 2500. A second about 6 to 11 cycle PCR used a sample-barcoded 5' primer and a J-beta primer mix. A template-switch 5' adaptor carrying 12 random nucleotides introduced a unique molecular identifier onto each TCR beta cDNA molecule. Each sample yielded at least 2.5 million CDR3-containing paired-end reads. The Mint cDNA synthesis kit, primed by a TRBC-specific oligonucleotide, was used to synthesize first-strand cDNA from all RNA. Following uracil-DNA glycosylase treatment, all cDNA underwent a first 18-cycle PCR with the universal primers M1SS and BC2_uni_R. Turning to the authors' computational methods: For normalization, 1 million high-quality reads, each with a distinct molecular identifier, were randomly selected from each sample. Reads sharing molecular identifiers were discarded rather than binned into consensus sequences. MiTCR, with a Q25 quality threshold and the strictest error-elimination algorithm, was used for CDR3 identification, clonotype clustering and error correction. A nonparametric unseen species model with Euler transformation was used to estimate lower-bound total TCR beta diversity. TCRdb reanalyzed the raw reads on its own, using fastp at Q25 for trimming and MiXCR for clone calling, and kept in-frame beta chains. All rows with the same CDR3 protein become a single entry with the most common DNA and genes. The V and J calls reflect TCRdb's pipeline rather than the authors' work. Recorded for this sample are approximately 800,000 distinct CDR3 sequences; about 42% of them occurred a single time. The leading ten clones occupy about a sixth of the sample.

On the study overall, not on this receptor specifically: Because the CMV infection status of the donors was unknown, age-related changes in expanded clonotypes may potentially have been confounded. The percentage of naive T cells measured by flow cytometry correlated strongly with observed TCR beta diversity. As age increased, observed TCR beta diversity per million T cells dropped in a roughly linear way, and a significant reduction was already evident by age 40. Since profiling was done on bulk unsorted PBMCs, naive and antigen-experienced compartments could not be conclusively compared. Estimates of total diversity based on one million sequenced T cells were considered lower bounds and underestimates. Compared with the aged group, more naive CD4+ T cells, fewer expanded clones and increased TCR diversity were shown by the long-lived group, suggesting age selection.

The clonotype originates from a man aged 80 or over in good health. Recombination connected TRBV12-3 or TRBV12-4 to TRBJ2-7, with TRBD1 as a weak D call on 5 bases. Sequenced: blood. The CDR3 region: CASSGASTYEQYF. The nucleotide sequence is given as TGTGCCAGCAGTGGGGCCTCCACCTACGAGCAGTACTTC.